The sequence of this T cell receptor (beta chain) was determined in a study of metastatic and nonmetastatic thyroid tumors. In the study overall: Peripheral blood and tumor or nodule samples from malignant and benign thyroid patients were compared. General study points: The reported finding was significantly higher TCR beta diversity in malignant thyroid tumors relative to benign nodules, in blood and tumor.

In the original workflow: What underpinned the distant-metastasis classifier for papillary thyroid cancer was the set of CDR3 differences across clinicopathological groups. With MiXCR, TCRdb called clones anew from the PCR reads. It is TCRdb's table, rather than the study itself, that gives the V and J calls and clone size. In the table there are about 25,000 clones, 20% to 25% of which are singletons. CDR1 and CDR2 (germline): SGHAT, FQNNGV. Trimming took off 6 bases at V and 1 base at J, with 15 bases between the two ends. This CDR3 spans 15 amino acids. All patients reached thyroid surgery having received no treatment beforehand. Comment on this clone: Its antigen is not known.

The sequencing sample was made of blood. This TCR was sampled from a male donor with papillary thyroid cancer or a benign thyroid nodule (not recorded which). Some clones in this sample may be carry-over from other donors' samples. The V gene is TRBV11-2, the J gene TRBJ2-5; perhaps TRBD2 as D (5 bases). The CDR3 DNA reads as TGTGCCAGCAGTTCTCCGGGGTTTGGCCAAGAGACCCAGTACTTC. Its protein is CASSSPGFGQETQYF.